This T cell receptor beta chain comes out of a study of T cell changes during pregnancy in multiple sclerosis. This table comes from immunoSEQ multiplex PCR, and its TCRdb copy is limited to in-frame clones, with some not included. The table has tens of thousands of clones, about 90% seen once. Sequenced here: peripheral blood, sampled in the second trimester of pregnancy. The source is a female donor in good health, enrolled as a control in a pregnancy study.

The DNA of the CDR3 is TGTGCCAGCAGCCCCCCCCGGGAGACCCAGTACTTC. This encodes CASSPPRETQYF. This chain uses TRBV7-9 with TRBJ2-5; D remains unclear. CDR1 is SEHNR and CDR2 is FQNEAQ in the germline V gene (reference sequence). The CDR3 contains 12 residues. V lost 5 bases to trimming and J lost 5 bases, with 9 bases between them.